The 29 T cell receptor beta chains below were found in one sample sequenced in a study of T-cell reconstitution after alpha-beta-depleted transplantation in children. During its preparation, the TCRbeta library received unique molecular identifiers. Each CDR3 protein is one row after TCRdb ran MiXCR on the PCR reads. The data hold some 600,000 distinct CDR3 sequences, with 13% observed a single time. This material consisted of PBMCs, mostly from graft donor cells, taken 360 days after TCRalphabeta/CD19-depleted stem cell transplant. The receptor set was obtained from a male patient between 5 and 17 years old who had a stem cell transplant for acute myeloid leukemia, so the T cells may come from the graft donor.

V and J are TRBV28 and TRBJ1-2; possible D gene TRBD1, 6 bases. This CDR3 region has 15 residues. V shed 6 bases and J shed 2 bases, with 16 bases lying between them. CDR1 and CDR2 from the germline V gene are MDHEN and SYDVKM. The CDR3 is CASRKPGEGNYGYTF. The CDR3 DNA follows: TGTGCCAGCAGGAAACCAGGGGAAGGGAACTATGGCTACACCTTC.

This chain uses TRBV12-3 or TRBV12-4 with TRBJ1-4, with D possibly being TRBD1 (5 bases). V lost 5 bases to trimming and J lost 8 bases, with 24 bases between them. The CDR3 sequence is 17 residues long. The chain's CDR3 is CASSPSSGTLKREKLFF. DNA of the CDR3: TGTGCCAGCAGTCCATCCTCCGGGACCCTCAAAAGGGAAAAACTGTTTTTT.

The sample holds a few counts of this clonotype. The rearrangement joins TRBV12-3 or TRBV12-4 to TRBJ1-1; 11 bases are shared with TRBD1. The length of the CDR3 is 16 residues. V was pared by 5 bases and J by 0 bases, with 5 bases of the junction left unmatched. The CDR3 bases are TGTGCCAGCAGTCCGGGACAGGGGGTTTTGAACACTGAAGCTTTCTTT. Its translation: CASSPGQGVLNTEAFF.

The rearrangement joins TRBV4-3 to TRBJ2-1; TRBD2 might be the D (7 bases). This CDR3 has 14 amino acids. Germline V gives CDR1 LGHNA, CDR2 YSLEER. V lost 0 bases and J 8 bases, leaving 11 bases between the germline ends. CDR3 sequence (DNA): TGCGCCAGCAGCCAAGAACGGGGGGCCCATGAGCAGTTCTTC. Protein sequence: CASSQERGAHEQFF.

This clonotype showed up many times. The rearrangement joins TRBV29-1 to TRBJ1-3; D is unresolved. The CDR3 sequence is 11 residues long. Germline V gene data show CDR1 as SQVTM and CDR2 as ANQGSEA. V dropped 5 bases and J dropped 0 bases, with 2 bases sitting between them. This CDR3 reads CSVPSGNTIYF. DNA for the CDR3: TGCAGCGTTCCCTCTGGAAACACCATATATTTT.

The chain combines TRBV25-1 with TRBJ2-3; 9 nucleotides match TRBD2. Germline trimming cut 3 bases from V and 5 bases from J; bases unmatched to any gene: 12. CDR1 and CDR2 from the germline V gene are MGHDK and SYGVNS. CDR3 length equals 17 residues. In DNA form, the CDR3 reads TGTGCCAGCAGTGACAAGGCCGGAGCGGGAGGTCGAGATACGCAGTATTTT. This encodes CASSDKAGAGGRDTQYF.

This clonotype was recorded at least ten times. This chain uses TRBV27 with TRBJ2-2; tentative D call: TRBD1 (6 bases). V was clipped by 6 bases and J by 0 bases, with 17 bases between them. The germline CDR1 and CDR2 sequences are MNHEY and SMNVEV (reference sequence). The CDR3 has 17 residues. The CDR3 loop is CASSPLWGTPNTGELFF. The CDR3 nucleotides read TGTGCCAGCAGCCCCCTGTGGGGGACACCGAACACCGGGGAGCTGTTTTTT.

The chain has TRBV2 and TRBJ2-7; 13 bases agree with TRBD2. The V segment lost 6 bases and the J segment 6 bases; nucleotides outside the gene matches: 8. Germline values: CDR1 SNHLY, CDR2 FYNNEI. This CDR3 has 15 residues. The CDR3: CASRVGLAGAGEQYF. The CDR3 region has the DNA TGTGCCAGCAGGGTAGGACTAGCGGGAGCAGGCGAGCAGTACTTC. The full variable domain, its missing parts supplied by reference TRBV2 and TRBJ2-7, is EPEVTQTPSHQVTQMGQEVILRCVPISNHLYFYWYRQILGQKVEFLVSFYNNEISEKSEIFDDQFSVERPDGSNFTLKIRSTKLEDSAMYFCASRVGLAGAGEQYFGPGTRLTVT.

The chain couples TRBV6-5 to TRBJ2-1, with D perhaps TRBD1 (5 bases). The CDR3 has 14 residues. Germline CDR1 reads MNHEY; CDR2 reads SVGAGI. V was shortened by 2 bases and J by 1 base, with 6 bases between the two germline ends. Written as DNA, the CDR3 is TGTGCCAGCAGTTACAGACAGTCCTACAATGAGCAGTTCTTC. It encodes CASSYRQSYNEQFF.

This clonotype came up once. The CDR3 spells CASSLGGTGEQYF. For the CDR3, the DNA is TGTGCCAGCAGCTTAGGAGGGACCGGGGAGCAGTACTTC. This chain uses TRBV11-3 with TRBJ2-7, with D perhaps given as TRBD1 or TRBD2 (5 bases each). The CDR3 runs 13 residues. The germline V gene has CDR1 SGHNT and CDR2 YENEEA. The V and J ends lost 1 base and 7 bases respectively, with 11 bases between them.

This clonotype has ten or more counts. The chain is built from TRBV29-1 and TRBJ2-7, with D possibly TRBD2 on 6 matching bases. CDR1 SQVTM and CDR2 ANQGSEA come from the germline V gene. The CDR3 spans 14 residues. Trimming cost V 2 bases and J 3 bases, with 14 bases left between them. The DNA of the CDR3 is TGCAGCGTTGAACCCAACCGGGGGAGCTACGAGCAGTACTTC. Encoded protein: CSVEPNRGSYEQYF.

The sample holds many counts of this clonotype. The chain employs TRBV7-3 and TRBJ1-1; tentative D call: TRBD1 (6 bases). V shed 4 bases and J shed 3 bases, with 15 bases lying between them. The CDR3 has 15 residues. Germline CDR1 is SGHTA and CDR2 is FQGTGA. The CDR3 nucleotides read TGTGCCAGCAGCTCCACGGCGGGGGCTTACACTGAAGCTTTCTTT. The encoded protein is CASSSTAGAYTEAFF.

This clonotype has just a few counts. The chain couples TRBV28 to TRBJ2-7; D uncertain. Germline V gives CDR1 MDHEN, CDR2 SYDVKM. The length of the CDR3 is 11 residues. V lost 5 bases to trimming and J lost 4 bases, with 6 bases between them. The CDR3 DNA reads as TGTGCCAGCAGTGTACCGTACGAGCAGTACTTC. This translates into CASSVPYEQYF.

There are a few counts of this clonotype. The chain has TRBV2 and TRBJ2-1, with 13 bases identical to TRBD2. With V trimmed by 8 bases and J by 7 bases, 5 bases remained unmatched. The CDR3 spans 14 residues. Germline V gene lookup returns CDR1 SNHLY and CDR2 FYNNEI. Here the CDR3 DNA reads TGTGCCAGCGGTGGGACTAGCGGGACTAATGAGCAGTTCTTC. As protein: CASGGTSGTNEQFF.

The chain uses TRBV5-8 and TRBJ2-1; 14 bases map to TRBD2. CDR3 length equals 17 residues. Germline V lookup: CDR1 SGHTS, CDR2 YDEGEE. Trimming removed 0 bases from V and 7 bases from J; junction bases left unmatched: 6. The chain's CDR3 is CASSLETSGRAANEQFF. The CDR3 bases are TGTGCCAGCAGCTTGGAGACTAGCGGGAGGGCCGCGAATGAGCAGTTCTTC.

This clonotype was observed a handful of times. The chain couples TRBV5-6 to TRBJ2-5; maybe TRBD1 (5 bases). CDR1 SGHDT and CDR2 YYEEEE come from the germline V gene. The CDR3 is 13 residues long. With 3 bases removed from V and 1 base from J, the gap between germline ends came to 7 bases. The CDR3 DNA reads TGTGCCAGCAGCTCGACAGTCCAAGAGACCCAGTACTTC. The encoded protein is CASSSTVQETQYF.

The chain joins TRBV30 to TRBJ2-7; D gene unclear. This CDR3 spans 13 amino acids. Germline V gene sequence: CDR1 GTSNPN, CDR2 SVGIG (reference sequence). Between the trimmed V and J ends, which lost 0 bases and 2 bases, there was a span of 8 bases. CDR3 amino acids: CAWSVSQTYEQYF. In nucleotides, the CDR3 is TGTGCCTGGAGTGTAAGTCAGACCTACGAGCAGTACTTC.

This clonotype appeared a few times. The CDR3 loop is CASPSVAPDNEQFF. DNA of the CDR3: TGTGCCAGCCCCTCCGTTGCCCCAGACAATGAGCAGTTCTTC. The chain couples TRBV2 to TRBJ2-1; the D is unclear. The CDR3 spans 14 residues. Germline V gene sequence: CDR1 SNHLY, CDR2 FYNNEI. Trimming left V 8 bases short and J 5 bases short, with 16 bases between.

The genes are TRBV5-1 and TRBJ2-1, with 10 positions matching TRBD2. Trimming took 0 bases from V and 4 from J; bases not matched to a gene: 7. Germline V gene data show CDR1 as SGHRS and CDR2 as YFSETQ. The CDR3 consists of 17 residues. CDR3 loop: CASSLAVVAGGYNEQFF. The CDR3 DNA is TGCGCCAGCAGCTTGGCCGTGGTAGCGGGAGGATACAATGAGCAGTTCTTC.

This clonotype was observed a handful of times. CDR3 DNA: TGCGCCAGCAGCCAAGATATGGCCGGGGCTAGCGGGAGTAATGAGCAGTTCTTC. This gives the protein CASSQDMAGASGSNEQFF. V gene TRBV4-3 combines with J gene TRBJ2-1, with 10 bases that match TRBD2. Germline CDR1 and CDR2: LGHNA and YSLEER. This CDR3 has 18 amino acids. V gave up 0 bases and J gave up 7 bases; unmatched junction bases: 12.

This clonotype was detected many times. This chain joins TRBV27 and TRBJ1-1, with 11 bases fitting TRBD1. J lost 4 bases, V lost 4 bases, and 11 bases had no gene match. The CDR3 contains 17 residues. CDR1 is MNHEY and CDR2 is SMNVEV in the germline V gene (reference sequence). The CDR3 loop reads CASSWGTGGHLPTEAFF. Written as DNA, the CDR3 is TGTGCCAGCAGTTGGGGGACAGGGGGGCACCTACCCACTGAAGCTTTCTTT.

The genes are TRBV12-3 or TRBV12-4 and TRBJ2-5, with 10 bases identical to TRBD2. J gave up 5 bases and V 3 bases, and 9 bases lay outside the gene matches. The CDR3 loop spans 16 amino acids. CDR3 nucleotides: TGTGCCAGCAGTTTGAAACTAGCGGGATGGGGGGAGACCCAGTACTTC. It translates to CASSLKLAGWGETQYF.

This clonotype was picked up many times. The chain joins TRBV6-2 or TRBV6-3 to TRBJ2-5; no reliable D call. This CDR3 is built from 11 residues. Germline values: CDR1 MNHEY, CDR2 SVGEGT. V shed 8 bases and J shed 2 bases, with 6 bases lying between them. The CDR3 region is CASSRQETQYF. The CDR3 DNA is TGTGCCAGCTCACGGCAAGAGACCCAGTACTTC.

This clonotype has only a few counts. J is TRBJ1-2 and V is TRBV6-1; 7 nucleotides align to TRBD1. The CDR3 has 15 residues. Germline values: CDR1 MNHNS, CDR2 SASEGT. Losses at the gene ends were 6 bases for V and 4 bases for J; bases not matched to a gene: 11. CDR3 bases: TGTGCCAGCAGGACCGACAGGGTTCTGGGCTATGGCTACACCTTC. It is translated as CASRTDRVLGYGYTF.

This clonotype was observed many times. V is TRBV5-4 and J is TRBJ2-3, with TRBD2 identical over 13 bases. V was pared by 4 bases and J by 0 bases, with 5 bases of the junction left unmatched. Looked up from germline, CDR1 is SGHNT and CDR2 is YYREEE (reference sequence). The CDR3 is 17 amino acids. Written as DNA, the CDR3 is TGTGCCAGCAGCACGGGACTAGCGGGATCCAGCACAGATACGCAGTATTTT. Its translation: CASSTGLAGSSTDTQYF.

The genes are TRBV29-1 and TRBJ2-3, with 8 bases that match TRBD2. From germline, CDR1 is SQVTM and CDR2 ANQGSEA. The CDR3 is 13 amino acids. J lost 8 bases, V lost 5 bases, and 9 bases had no gene match. This chain's CDR3 is CSVNSGSPGTQYF. The CDR3 nucleotides are TGCAGCGTTAACAGCGGGAGTCCCGGTACGCAGTATTTT.

This clonotype was found a few times. This sequence joins TRBV18 and TRBJ2-7, with a possible D match to TRBD1 (5 bases). The germline V gene encodes CDR1 KGHSH and CDR2 LQKENI. Trimming took 6 bases from V and 5 from J, leaving 11 bases between them. CDR3 length: 12 residues. This chain's CDR3 is CASSPRRDEQYF. In DNA, the CDR3 is TGTGCCAGCTCCCCTCGCAGGGACGAGCAGTACTTC.

This chain connects TRBV3-1 to TRBJ1-1; 7 nucleotides line up with TRBD1. Looked up from germline, CDR1 is LGHDT and CDR2 is YNNKEL (reference sequence). The CDR3 spans 16 residues. V was pared by 10 bases and J by 1 base, with 15 bases of the junction left unmatched. The CDR3 protein is CATTRQGDKSNTEAFF. CDR3 bases: TGTGCCACCACCCGCCAGGGGGACAAATCGAACACTGAAGCTTTCTTT.

This clonotype was detected a few times. V gene TRBV7-1 combines with J gene TRBJ1-2; 7 nucleotides align to TRBD1. TRBV7-1 is reported as an ORF; its role is uncertain. The CDR3 totals 15 residues. Losses at the gene ends were 6 bases for V and 4 bases for J; bases not matched to a gene: 11. The CDR3 here is CASSSDRVRGYGYTF. CDR3 nucleotide sequence: TGTGCCAGCAGTTCCGACAGGGTGAGGGGCTATGGCTACACCTTC.